This TCR beta chain was profiled in a study of cytomegalovirus exposure and HLA in healthy donors (dated by TCRdb to 2015 to 2018). For the study in its entirety: An earlier analysis of 550 to 700 of the donors reported roughly 270 Gb of sequence data and approximately 110 million unique TCR beta sequences from roughly 200 million T cells. An early release that covered about 600 HLA-typed donors contained approximately 290 gigabases of sequencing data and tens of millions of unique TCR sequences. Of the 398 genotyped donors, 80% to 90% were placed in the genetic ancestry cluster associated with self-reported Caucasian donors. The aim of the study was to test whether cataloging public T cell receptors could identify signatures of past pathogen exposure. The study profiled the T cell repertoires of about 640 subjects by immunosequencing and related them to cytomegalovirus serostatus. In addition to the first cohort of around 670 subjects, a separate validation cohort of around 110 different subjects was used. To predict cytomegalovirus infection status, the study combined high-throughput TCR immunosequencing, statistical association of individual TCRs with disease status, and machine learning. In a later analysis, previously published TCR beta repertoires from 666 donors were re-analyzed and high-resolution HLA genotyping was added so that TCR occurrence patterns could be studied. Rather than using new phenotypic data, the later analysis identified candidate immune exposures from TCR beta sequences and from how often those sequences occurred across donors. An earlier analysis of 587 of the donors used high-throughput TCR beta sequencing to judge whether each TCR beta V gene segment behaved as functional or pseudogenic. Donor age, sex, ethnicity and CMV serostatus were compiled together with the repertoire data. A later genetic analysis took genome-wide SNP genotypes for about three fifths of the 666 donors and used that subset as a discovery cohort. All discovery cohort repertoires had been generated on a single sequencing platform. HLA typing included class I and class II loci at four-digit resolution. The number of donors typed differed by locus, with about 629-630 for A, B, C, DRB1 and DQB1, over 500 for DQA1, 600 to 610 for DPA1, and about 450 for DPB1. Four to six DR-DQ haplotypes were handled as single units for association and clustering, since linkage in the cohort was strong. Among around 400 genotyped donors of the cohort, an average of about 240,000 unique TCR beta nucleotide sequences were sequenced per donor, about a sixth of them non-productive. Results and caveats for the whole study, not just this receptor: Presence/absence analyses assumed roughly uniform sequencing depth across donors, an assumption that may not hold. In a later analysis, most CMV-associated TCR beta chains were found to appear HLA-restricted, with HLA associations seemingly driven largely by CMV exposure. A further reported finding was that TCR beta sequences accurately predicted the HLA-A and HLA-B alleles for most subjects in the first cohort. The authors suggested that the approach could potentially be generalized to other disease states and immunological phenotypes. Most TCR sequences were observed very rarely across donors, whereas some public TCRs were present in many individuals. In a later analysis, the rate of TCR association differed among HLA loci, with DRB1 alleles having the most associated TCRs and HLA-C alleles having the fewest. The 87-base-pair reads could not distinguish some IMGT-functional V segments, including TRBV6-2 and TRBV6-3, so those segments were excluded. HLA typing was unavailable for some donors at each locus, so association tests used only the typed subset. The sequencing pipeline was judged likely to have produced a cluster of highly shared sequence variants as a technical artifact. A later analysis associated about 17,000 TCR beta sequences with specific HLA alleles at a false discovery rate of 0.05. When HLA alleles, especially DR and DQ, strongly co-occurred, TCR associations were difficult to assign to individual alleles. Compared with equally common non-associated chains, HLA-associated TCR beta chains in a later analysis were more clonally expanded and had lower generation probabilities. A later genetic analysis reported fewer N-insertions in productive TCRs among donors in an Asian-associated ancestry cluster than the roughly 700-donor mean. V-gene and J-gene trimming of TCR beta chains was associated with a missense DCLRE1C variant in a later genetic analysis, and the association was replicated in an independent cohort. The classifier was reported to diagnose cytomegalovirus status with high specificity and sensitivity in both the original cohort and the validation cohort. Because counts were too low, 15 to 20 rarely observed V segments, including chromosome 9 orphons, were excluded from the earlier analysis of a few hundred of the donors. A total of fewer than 200 TCR beta chains were listed by the study as associated with cytomegalovirus. In an earlier analysis of about 600 of the donors, most TCR beta V segments appeared in productive rearrangements about 90% or about 30% of the time, broadly matching IMGT annotations. Three of the identified cytomegalovirus-associated TCR beta chains were confirmed in vitro to be specific for cytomegalovirus antigens. This cohort had only TCR beta chains sequenced, and the lack of alpha or paired-chain data limited which features could be detected. Immune exposure information for the cohort was limited to CMV serostatus. Correlated functional status among segregating V segments might be attributable to linkage disequilibrium, but an unknown experimental factor could not be ruled out. In a later analysis, several top co-occurrence clusters were reported to appear linked to parvovirus B19, influenza, CMV and Epstein-Barr virus.

The CDR3 runs 16 residues from the cysteine to the phenylalanine. Left in the record is the CDR3 DNA by itself, 48 bases read in frame from the first base. V drops 1 base and J drops 4 bases, leaving 16 bases in between. Sequences MGHRA (CDR1) and YSYEKL (CDR2) are obtained from the germline V gene. Library construction relied on the immunoSEQ multiplex PCR assay. For the multiplex PCR, a mixture combining 60 forward primers for TCR Vbeta segments and 13 reverse primers for TCR Jbeta segments was used. Amplification of the CDR3 region of rearranged TCR beta genes was performed with a multiplex PCR assay on genomic DNA. The amplified TCR beta libraries were sequenced on the Illumina HiSeq System as 87-base-pair reads. Regarding the original processing steps: In a later analysis, tens of millions of unique TCR beta chains were counted across the 500 to 850 repertoires, and roughly 10 million of these chains were shared by at least two donors. Raw reads were error-corrected and collapsed into unique sequences by a nearest-neighbor algorithm in which closely related sequences were merged to remove PCR and sequencing errors. Alignment of CDR3 sequences to IMGT reference sequences was used to assign V, D and J gene segments. Each retained sequence needed at least a six-nucleotide match to both a V gene segment and a J gene segment. A rearrangement counted as productive if the CDR3 had no stop codons and remained in frame with V and J, and every other rearrangement counted as non-productive. CDR3 was defined by IMGT convention, running from the second conserved V-encoded cysteine to the conserved J-encoded phenylalanine. The earlier analysis of some 580 of the donors excluded any sequence lacking an unambiguous match to a single V gene segment. In an earlier analysis of a few hundred of the donors, a V segment was called functional when productive rearrangements were above 56.7%, and segregating when the standard deviation between donors exceeded 5%. To diagnose cytomegalovirus status from the catalog of TCR beta chain sequences, a statistical classification framework was built. V and J gene assignment, in a later analysis, came from comparing TCR nucleotide sequences with IMGT/GENE-DB human TR gene sequences. In a later analysis, CDR3 sequences and most-parsimonious VDJ recombination scenarios were assigned using the TCRdist pipeline. In a later analysis, each TCR beta chain was defined by its CDR3 amino acid sequence together with its V-gene family, and reads lacking a unique V-gene family were excluded. A later analysis removed 550 to 700 highly shared, low-generation-probability nucleotide sequences to deal with suspected cross-contamination and a sequencing artifact. In a later analysis, a clonal expansion index for each public chain was calculated from normalized within-repertoire ranks of inferred template counts. Generation probabilities in a later analysis came from a VDJ recombination model fitted to out-of-frame rearrangements, and those results were checked against IGoR. A later analysis scored TCR-TCR, TCR-HLA and TCR-CMV co-occurrence with hypergeometric tests, applying a repertoire-size bias correction to TCR pairs. False discovery rates were estimated in a later analysis by permuting HLA or CMV assignments 20 times. In a later analysis, co-occurring TCRs were grouped using DBSCAN, and TCRdist sequence similarity was added for clustering within HLA-allele-positive subsets. For co-occurrence clustering, repertoires with fewer than 30,000 or more than 120,000 public chains were excluded, along with five repertoires with anomalous nucleotide sharing. TCRdb took this table from immuneACCESS and kept in-frame rearrangements with V and J called. Such tables lack part of the clones; where checked against another copy, unresolved V genes explain under half of the gap, and the rest is unexplained. That table supplies the V and J calls and clone size; D and trimming were determined from the DNA. This sample holds about 130,000 clones; roughly 72% were observed only once. The biggest ten clones account for more than 3.5% of the sample.

The cohort comprised fewer than 750 healthy bone marrow donors. Cohort members were all nominally healthy when sampled, although unrecorded immune exposures were likely present. The donor was CMV seropositive and belonged to the group of 250 to 300 seropositive cohort members. A peripheral blood sample was collected from each donor, and TCR beta sequencing was performed on peripheral blood mononuclear cells. The Qiagen DNeasy Blood Extraction Kit was used to extract genomic DNA from the blood cell samples. On this clone itself: Its antigen target is currently unknown. Base qualities are not recorded, but no much larger clone differs from it by a single base.

Recombination joined TRBV4-1 with TRBJ2-5; the D gene is perhaps TRBD1, on 6 matching bases. The sample comprised PBMCs. This clonotype was sampled from a man aged 35-49 years in good health and CMV-seropositive. The sequenced DNA: TGCGCCAGCAGCCAAGGGGTCCAGGGGATCTTAGAGACCCAGTACTTC. This gives the protein CASSQGVQGILETQYF.